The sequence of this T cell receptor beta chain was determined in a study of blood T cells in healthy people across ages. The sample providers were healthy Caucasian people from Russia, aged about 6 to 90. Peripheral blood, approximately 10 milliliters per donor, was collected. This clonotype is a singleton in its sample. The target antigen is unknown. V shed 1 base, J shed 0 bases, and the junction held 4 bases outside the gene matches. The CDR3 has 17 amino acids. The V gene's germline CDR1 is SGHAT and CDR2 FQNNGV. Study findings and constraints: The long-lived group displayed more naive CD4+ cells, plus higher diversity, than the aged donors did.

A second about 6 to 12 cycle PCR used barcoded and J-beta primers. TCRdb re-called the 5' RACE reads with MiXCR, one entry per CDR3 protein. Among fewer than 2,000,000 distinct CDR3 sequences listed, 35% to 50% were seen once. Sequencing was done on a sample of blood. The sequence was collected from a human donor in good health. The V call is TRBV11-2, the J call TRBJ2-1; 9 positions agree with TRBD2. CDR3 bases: TGTGCCAGCAGCTTAGTTCCGCGGGGGGGCTCCTACAATGAGCAGTTCTTC. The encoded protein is CASSLVPRGGSYNEQFF.